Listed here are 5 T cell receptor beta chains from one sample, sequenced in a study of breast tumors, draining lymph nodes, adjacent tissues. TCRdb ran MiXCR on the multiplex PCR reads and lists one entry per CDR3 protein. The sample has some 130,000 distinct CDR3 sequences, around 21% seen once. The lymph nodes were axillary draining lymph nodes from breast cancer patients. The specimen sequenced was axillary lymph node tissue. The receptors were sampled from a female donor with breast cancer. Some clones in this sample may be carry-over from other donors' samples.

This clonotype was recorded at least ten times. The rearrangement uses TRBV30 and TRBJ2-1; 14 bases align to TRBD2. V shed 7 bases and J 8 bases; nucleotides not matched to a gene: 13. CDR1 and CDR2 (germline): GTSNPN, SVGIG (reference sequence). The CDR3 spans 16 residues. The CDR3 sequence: CALNWGLAGADHEQFF. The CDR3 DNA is TGTGCCTTAAATTGGGGACTAGCGGGAGCTGACCATGAGCAGTTCTTC.

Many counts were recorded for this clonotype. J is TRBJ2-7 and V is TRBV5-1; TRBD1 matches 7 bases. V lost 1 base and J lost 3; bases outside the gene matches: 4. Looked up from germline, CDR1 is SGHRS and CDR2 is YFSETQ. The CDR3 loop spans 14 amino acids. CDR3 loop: CASSLWDSDYEQYF. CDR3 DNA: TGCGCCAGCAGCTTGTGGGACAGCGACTACGAGCAGTACTTC.

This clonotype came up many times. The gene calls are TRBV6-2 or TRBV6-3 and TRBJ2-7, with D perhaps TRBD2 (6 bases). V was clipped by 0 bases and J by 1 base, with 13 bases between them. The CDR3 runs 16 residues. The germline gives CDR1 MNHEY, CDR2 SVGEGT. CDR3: CASSYSKRVPSYEQYF. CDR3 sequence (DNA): TGTGCCAGCAGTTACTCGAAGCGGGTGCCGTCCTACGAGCAGTACTTC.

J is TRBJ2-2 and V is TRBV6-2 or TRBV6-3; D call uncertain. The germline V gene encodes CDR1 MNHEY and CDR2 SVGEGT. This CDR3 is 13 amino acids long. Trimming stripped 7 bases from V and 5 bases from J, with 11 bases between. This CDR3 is CASTGSVTGELFF. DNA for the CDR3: TGTGCCAGCACCGGAAGCGTTACCGGGGAGCTGTTTTTT.

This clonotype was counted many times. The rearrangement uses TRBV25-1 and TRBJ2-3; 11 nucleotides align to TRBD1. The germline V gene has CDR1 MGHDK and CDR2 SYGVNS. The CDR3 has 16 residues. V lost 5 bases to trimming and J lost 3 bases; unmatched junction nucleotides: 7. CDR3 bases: TGTGCCAGCAGTCCCACCGGGACAGGGGGAACAGATACGCAGTATTTT. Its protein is CASSPTGTGGTDTQYF.